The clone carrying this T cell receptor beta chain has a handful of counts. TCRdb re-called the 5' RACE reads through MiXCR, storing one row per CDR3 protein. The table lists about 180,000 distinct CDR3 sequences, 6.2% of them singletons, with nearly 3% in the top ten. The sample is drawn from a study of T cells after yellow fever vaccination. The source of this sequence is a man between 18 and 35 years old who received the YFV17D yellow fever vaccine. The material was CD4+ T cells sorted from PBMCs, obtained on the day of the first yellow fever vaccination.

CDR3 protein: CSARASSGGGEQYF. The DNA of the CDR3 is TGCAGTGCTAGAGCATCTAGCGGGGGAGGCGAGCAGTACTTC. The chain couples TRBV20-1 to TRBJ2-7, with 10 bases identical to TRBD2. There are 14 residues in the CDR3. CDR1 and CDR2 from the germline V gene are DFQATT and SNEGSKA (reference sequence). Germline trimming cut 1 base from V and 6 bases from J; bases unmatched to any gene: 6.